This T cell receptor beta chain was observed in a study of PD-1 blockade in classical Hodgkin lymphoma. Study-level results: Newly diagnosed patients were said to have less baseline TCR diversity than healthy donors did. The diversity seen at baseline in complete responders resembled that of newly diagnosed patients.

Method: immunoSEQ multiplex PCR; TCRdb's copy keeps in-frame clones and lacks some. The top ten clones hold roughly 0.23% of a sample with around 36,000 clones, about 93% of them seen once. This CDR3 comprises 14 residues. After removal of 7 bases from V and 4 bases from J, the junction contained 5 bases not matched to a gene. CDR1 MDHEN and CDR2 SYDVKM come from the germline V gene. A note on this clone: Its antigen is still unknown.

Every patient was affected by relapse after autologous stem cell transplantation, while exposure to brentuximab vedotin was not uniform. The study purified CD4+ T cells from thawed PBMCs using magnetic negative selection. Source: CD4+ T cells from blood, taken at baseline. The gene calls are TRBV28 and TRBJ2-1, with 9 bases matching TRBD2. The clonotype comes from a human donor with classical Hodgkin lymphoma. CDR3 nucleotide sequence: TGTGCCAGCATCGCGGGAGGGCCTTACAATGAGCAGTTCTTC. It codes for CASIAGGPYNEQFF.